The subject of this entry is one T cell receptor (beta chain). Its antigen is as yet unknown. Sequencing used immunoSEQ multiplex PCR; TCRdb keeps in-frame clones, though not all of them. The sample includes roughly 100,000 clones, 85% to 90% of them seen just once. The data belong to a study of OX40 agonist ivuxolimab in advanced cancers. Study overall: An anti-OX40 (CD134) antibody with agonistic activity, ivuxolimab, was administered to patients. Six ivuxolimab dose levels, 0.01 to 10 mg/kg, were given intravenously every 2 weeks.

Study results and caveats: The authors also found low normalized T-cell clonal expansion in some nonresponders. The study found among the lowest clonal expansion in partial responders at 0.1-3.0 mg/kg.

Germline V gene sequence: CDR1 SQVTM, CDR2 ANQGSEA. V gave up 6 bases and J gave up 0 bases, with 6 bases separating them. There are 13 residues in the CDR3. The chain employs TRBV29-1 and TRBJ2-6; D remains unclear. Sequencing was performed on CD4+ or CD8+ T cells sorted from blood, taken in a trial of the OX40 agonist ivuxolimab. The TCR originated in an adult with an advanced solid tumor such as melanoma, head and neck, liver or kidney cancer. CDR3: CSVRTSGANVLTF. The DNA of the CDR3 is TGCAGCGTACGGACCTCTGGGGCCAACGTCCTGACTTTC.